Below are 10 T cell receptor beta chains sequenced from a single sample in a study of cytomegalovirus exposure and HLA in healthy donors. Both 60 Vbeta primers and 13 Jbeta primers went into the PCR. Clones were read by immunoSEQ multiplex PCR, and TCRdb kept only the in-frame ones, dropping some. The repertoire consists of 110,000 or so clones, with 82% occurring once and the leading ten covering roughly 2.6%. The sample taken for sequencing was PBMCs. The receptors were gathered from a woman younger than 30 in good health and CMV-seronegative.

This CDR3 reads CASSIGTGFYNEQFF. The DNA of the CDR3 is TGTGCCAGCAGCATAGGGACAGGGTTTTACAATGAGCAGTTCTTC. The rearrangement joins TRBV5-6 to TRBJ2-1; 9 nucleotides align to TRBD1. CDR3 size: 15 residues. Looked up from germline, CDR1 is SGHDT and CDR2 is YYEEEE. The V segment lost 4 bases and the J segment 4 bases; nucleotides outside the gene matches: 6.

The chain joins TRBV11-2 to TRBJ1-3, with TRBD1 as a possible D gene (5 bases). Trimming shortened V by 5 bases and J by 0 bases, and 14 bases separated the two germline ends. Germline values: CDR1 SGHAT, CDR2 FQNNGV. The CDR3 length is 16 residues. The CDR3 region is CASSPGGLRSGNTIYF. CDR3 coding DNA: TGTGCCAGCAGCCCGGGGGGACTTCGCTCTGGAAACACCATATATTTT.

J is TRBJ1-1 and V is TRBV7-9; TRBD1 might be the D (5 bases). The germline V and J ends were trimmed by 6 bases and 1 base, with 15 bases remaining between them. Germline-derived CDR1 and CDR2 are SEHNR and FQNEAQ (reference sequence). The CDR3 has 15 residues. The CDR3 is CASRREGEWNTEAFF. For the CDR3, the DNA is TGTGCCAGCAGGCGAGAAGGGGAATGGAACACTGAAGCTTTCTTT.

The V call is TRBV25-1, the J call TRBJ1-1; 8 nucleotides match TRBD1. The CDR3 length is 15 residues. The germline gives CDR1 MGHDK, CDR2 SYGVNS. Trimming cost V 7 bases and J 2 bases; bases outside gene matches: 9. The CDR3 loop is CASIRGTGVNTEAFF. The CDR3 nucleotides read TGTGCCAGCATAAGAGGGACAGGAGTAAACACTGAAGCTTTCTTT.

The chain carries TRBV9 and TRBJ2-2; no clear D. This CDR3 region has 14 residues. V lost 3 bases and J 2 bases, leaving 8 bases between the germline ends. Germline V CDR1 and CDR2: SGDLS, YYNGEE. In DNA form, the CDR3 reads TGTGCCAGCAGCGCGTATAGTAACACCGGGGAGCTGTTTTTT. Its translation is CASSAYSNTGELFF. Supplemented by reference TRBV9 and TRBJ2-2, the full variable domain reads DSGVTQTPKHLITATGQRVTLRCSPRSGDLSVYWYQQSLDQGLQFLIQYYNGEERAKGNILERFSAQQFPDLHSELNLSSLELGDSALYFCASSAYSNTGELFFGEGSRLTVL.

The chain joins TRBV23-1 to TRBJ1-5, with a weak D call TRBD1 (6 bases). TRBV23-1 has ORF status, its function being uncertain. This CDR3 region has 20 residues. V lost 4 bases and J 5 bases, leaving 30 bases between the germline ends. CDR3 DNA sequence: TGCGCCAGCAGTCCCCCCGGACAGTCCTATCCTATTAAACATGATCAGCCCCAGCATTTT. Encoded protein: CASSPPGQSYPIKHDQPQHF.

The rearrangement links TRBV7-9 to TRBJ1-5; TRBD1 might be the D (5 bases). Germline CDR1 is SEHNR and CDR2 is FQNEAQ (reference sequence). CDR3 length: 13 amino acids. V lost 6 bases, J lost 7 bases, and 13 bases lay in between. CDR3 bases: TGTGCCAGCAGTCCGACGGGGGAACAGCCCCAGCATTTT. Translated, it gives CASSPTGEQPQHF.

This clone was seen only once. V and J are TRBV5-6 and TRBJ2-7; D gene uncertain. Trimming took off 4 bases at V and 0 bases at J, with 8 bases between the two ends. CDR1 is SGHDT, CDR2 YYEEEE, per germline. The CDR3 is 13 amino acids. The CDR3 nucleotides are TGTGCCAGCAGCCCGCGGAGCTCCTACGAGCAGTACTTC. Its protein is CASSPRSSYEQYF.

The gene calls are TRBV5-6 and TRBJ2-5; TRBD2 might be the D (6 bases). The CDR3 covers 11 residues. In germline, CDR1 is SGHDT, CDR2 YYEEEE. The V end was cut by 0 bases, the J end by 11 bases, with 8 bases between. The CDR3 sequence: CASSLAREQYF. CDR3 coding DNA: TGTGCCAGCAGCTTGGCCCGGGAGCAGTACTTC.

The chain links TRBV15 to TRBJ2-3; possibly TRBD2 for D (6 bases). From germline, CDR1 is LNHNV and CDR2 YYDKDF (reference sequence). This CDR3 is built from 16 residues. Trimming shortened V by 0 bases and J by 2 bases, and 12 bases separated the two germline ends. The CDR3 region is CATSREVGSATDTQYF. The CDR3 nucleotides read TGTGCCACCAGCAGAGAAGTCGGGAGCGCCACAGATACGCAGTATTTT.